Following are 21 T cell receptor beta chains from one sample sequenced in a study of beta chain features in type 1 diabetes. Study observations and caveats: Among all four CD4+ subsets, Type 1 diabetes patients had TCRB CDR3s that were moderately but significantly shorter.

Isolated RNA was reverse transcribed in full, so expressed TCRB transcripts were sequenced. The repertoire was sequenced with immunoSEQ multiplex PCR; TCRdb's copy has only in-frame clones and lacks some. The sample yields 53,000 or so clones, approximately 60% seen once. For these receptors, no antigen is known. The material sequenced was stem cell memory CD4+ T cells from blood. Receptors were obtained from a woman aged 25 to 45 with type 1 diabetes.

The chain is built from TRBV7-6 and TRBJ2-1, with TRBD2 matching over 10 bases. The V gene end was trimmed by 5 bases and the J gene end by 0 bases; junction bases not matched to a gene: 4. In germline, CDR1 is SGHVS, CDR2 FNYEAQ. The CDR3 has 16 residues. Here the CDR3 reads CASSRTSGSSYNEQFF. The CDR3 DNA reads TGTGCCAGCAGCCGGACTAGCGGAAGCTCCTACAATGAGCAGTTCTTC.

The rearrangement joins TRBV29-1 to TRBJ2-7, with TRBD1 matching 10 bases. The CDR3 covers 14 residues. CDR1 is SQVTM, CDR2 ANQGSEA, per germline. After removal of 6 bases from V and 1 base from J, the junction contained 6 bases not matched to a gene. The CDR3 sequence is CSVDPGQGSYEQYF. CDR3 nucleotides: TGCAGCGTAGATCCGGGACAGGGGTCCTACGAGCAGTACTTC.

This chain uses TRBV5-1 with TRBJ2-1, with 11 bases lining up with TRBD2. The junction had 5 bases not matched to a gene; V was cut back by 4 bases and J by 8 bases. Per germline, CDR1 SGHRS and CDR2 YFSETQ. The CDR3 spans 14 residues. The CDR3 reads CASSSLAGGDEQFF. DNA of the CDR3: TGCGCCAGCAGCAGCCTAGCGGGAGGTGATGAGCAGTTCTTC.

The chain employs TRBV5-1 and TRBJ2-7, with TRBD2 matching 8 bases. CDR1 is SGHRS, CDR2 YFSETQ, per germline. CDR3 size: 16 residues. The junction had 12 bases not matched to a gene; V was cut back by 1 base and J by 6 bases. This CDR3 reads CASSLSISGIMGEQYF. The DNA of the CDR3 is TGCGCCAGCAGCTTGTCGATTAGCGGGATTATGGGCGAGCAGTACTTC.

The chain uses TRBV19 and TRBJ1-1, with TRBD1 matching 8 bases. Trimming removed 4 bases from V and 0 bases from J; junction bases left unmatched: 13. CDR3 size: 18 residues. The V gene's germline CDR1 is LNHDA and CDR2 SQIVND (reference sequence). CDR3 bases: TGTGCCAGTAGTACATTTCGACAGGGGCGGGGAATGAACACTGAAGCTTTCTTT. It yields the protein CASSTFRQGRGMNTEAFF.

V is TRBV19 and J is TRBJ1-2; a weak D match, TRBD1 (5 bases). This CDR3 is built from 13 residues. The germline V gene encodes CDR1 LNHDA and CDR2 SQIVND (reference sequence). V was clipped by 6 bases and J by 6 bases, with 14 bases between them. The CDR3 loop is CASSQGFPDGYTF. DNA for the CDR3: TGTGCCAGTAGCCAGGGATTCCCAGATGGCTACACCTTC.

This chain connects TRBV6-5 to TRBJ1-5, with D possibly being TRBD1 (6 bases). Germline V CDR1 and CDR2: MNHEY, SVGAGI. CDR3 length: 13 residues. V shed 8 bases and J shed 6 bases, with 14 bases lying between them. CDR3 loop: CASGQGLAQPQHF. The CDR3 DNA is TGTGCCAGCGGCCAGGGGCTCGCTCAGCCCCAGCATTTT.

The chain uses TRBV2 and TRBJ2-3; TRBD1 aligns across 8 bases. The CDR3 length is 14 residues. Germline assignment: CDR1 SNHLY and CDR2 FYNNEI. Trimming cost V 4 bases and J 4 bases; bases outside gene matches: 4. The CDR3 is CASSVDRGPDTQYF. CDR3 in DNA: TGTGCCAGCAGTGTTGACAGGGGACCAGATACGCAGTATTTT.

This chain connects TRBV19 to TRBJ2-1, with 7 positions matching TRBD1. CDR1 LNHDA and CDR2 SQIVND come from the germline V gene (reference sequence). The V gene end was trimmed by 5 bases and the J gene end by 8 bases; junction bases not matched to a gene: 15. The CDR3 is 16 amino acids. The CDR3 nucleotides are TGTGCCAGTAGTCCCTCCGAGGGGGCCATAGCATATGAGCAGTTCTTC. Protein sequence: CASSPSEGAIAYEQFF.

The chain carries TRBV5-4 and TRBJ2-3; TRBD2 matches at 15 bases. Germline V CDR1 and CDR2: SGHNT, YYREEE (reference sequence). V trimming: 4 bases; J trimming: 4 bases; junction bases outside the gene matches: 7. The CDR3 has 17 residues. Here the CDR3 reads CASSKGLAGGGSDTQYF. The CDR3 bases are TGTGCCAGCAGCAAAGGACTAGCGGGAGGGGGATCAGATACGCAGTATTTT.

This clone was seen a few times. The chain joins TRBV5-1 to TRBJ2-3, with D maybe TRBD2 (5 bases). This CDR3 has 13 residues. Germline CDR1 reads SGHRS; CDR2 reads YFSETQ. V gave up 1 base and J gave up 5 bases, with 8 bases separating them. The CDR3 spells CASSLSGRDTQYF. The CDR3 nucleotides read TGCGCCAGCAGCTTGAGCGGCCGAGATACGCAGTATTTT.

The V and J genes are TRBV7-3 and TRBJ2-7, with D unresolved. The germline V gene encodes CDR1 SGHTA and CDR2 FQGTGA. This CDR3 spans 9 amino acids. The DNA of the CDR3 is TGTGCCAGCAGCCCTATAGGCGCGGTC. Its translation: CASSPIGAV.

The V call is TRBV18, the J call TRBJ1-1; possible D gene TRBD1, 5 bases. Germline CDR1 and CDR2: KGHSH and LQKENI. The ends were cut back, 5 bases at V and 4 bases at J, with 11 bases in the middle. The CDR3 length is 13 residues. The CDR3 DNA follows: TGTGCCAGCTCAACCACAGGAGCCACTGAAGCTTTCTTT. This encodes CASSTTGATEAFF.

The chain employs TRBV4-2 and TRBJ2-1; TRBD2 might be the D (5 bases). This CDR3 contains 14 residues. V shed 0 bases and J shed 9 bases, with 12 bases lying between them. The V gene's germline CDR1 is LGHNA and CDR2 YNFKEQ. CDR3 sequence: CASSQELLAGEQFF. The CDR3 nucleotides read TGTGCCAGCAGCCAAGAGCTGCTAGCCGGTGAGCAGTTCTTC.

The table lists this clone with a count of one. This chain joins TRBV5-1 and TRBJ2-2, with D possibly TRBD1 on 6 matching bases. Trimming shortened V by 2 bases and J by 2 bases, and 13 bases separated the two germline ends. CDR3 length equals 16 residues. Germline V gene sequence: CDR1 SGHRS, CDR2 YFSETQ. DNA of the CDR3: TGCGCCAGCAGCTTTTCACGGACAGCAAACACCGGGGAGCTGTTTTTT. Translated: CASSFSRTANTGELFF.

CDR3 region: CASSLGQGVEAFF. The CDR3 DNA is TGTGCCAGCAGCTTGGGACAGGGGGTTGAAGCTTTCTTT. This sequence joins TRBV5-6 and TRBJ1-1; 9 bases line up with TRBD1. Germline loops: CDR1 SGHDT, CDR2 YYEEEE. CDR3 size: 13 residues. The V segment lost 0 bases and the J segment 7 bases; nucleotides outside the gene matches: 1.

The V and J genes are TRBV11-2 and TRBJ2-7; 11 nucleotides align to TRBD1. Germline trimming cut 1 base from V and 3 bases from J; bases unmatched to any gene: 2. This CDR3 has 15 amino acids. The germline gives CDR1 SGHAT, CDR2 FQNNGV. CDR3 in amino acids: CASSLVGTGGYEQYF. The CDR3 DNA reads as TGTGCCAGCAGCTTAGTAGGGACAGGGGGCTACGAGCAGTACTTC.

This chain uses TRBV5-1 with TRBJ2-3, with 11 bases aligning to TRBD2. Germline V gene lookup returns CDR1 SGHRS and CDR2 YFSETQ. The V segment lost 5 bases and the J segment 2 bases; nucleotides outside the gene matches: 7. The CDR3 length is 16 residues. This chain's CDR3 is CASSLSGLADTDTQYF. The CDR3, as DNA: TGCGCCAGCAGTTTGTCGGGACTAGCGGACACAGATACGCAGTATTTT.

The genes are TRBV9 and TRBJ2-7; D unclear. The CDR3 consists of 15 residues. Germline CDR1 reads SGDLS; CDR2 reads YYNGEE. V lost 3 bases and J lost 0, with 13 bases in between. The chain's CDR3 is CASSASVLSSYEQYF. In DNA form, the CDR3 reads TGTGCCAGCAGCGCGAGCGTATTAAGCTCCTACGAGCAGTACTTC. Full variable domain (outside the CDR3, taken from reference TRBV9 and TRBJ2-7): DSGVTQTPKHLITATGQRVTLRCSPRSGDLSVYWYQQSLDQGLQFLIQYYNGEERAKGNILERFSAQQFPDLHSELNLSSLELGDSALYFCASSASVLSSYEQYFGPGTRLTVT.

This clone showed up just a few times. The genes are TRBV19 and TRBJ1-1, with 8 bases matching TRBD1. Germline loops: CDR1 LNHDA, CDR2 SQIVND (reference sequence). Losses at the gene ends were 6 bases for V and 6 bases for J; bases not matched to a gene: 6. CDR3 length: 13 residues. CDR3 amino acids: CASRDRAGAEAFF. DNA of the CDR3: TGTGCCAGTAGGGACAGGGCCGGGGCTGAAGCTTTCTTT. The variable domain in full, with the rest retrieved from reference TRBV19 and TRBJ1-1, is DGGITQSPKYLFRKEGQNVTLSCEQNLNHDAMYWYRQDPGQGLRLIYYSQIVNDFQKGDIAEGYSVSREKKESFPLTVTSAQKNPTAFYLCASRDRAGAEAFFGQGTRLTVV.

The J gene is TRBJ2-1, the V gene TRBV7-6, with D hard to call. CDR3 length: 15 amino acids. Trimming cost V 4 bases and J 4 bases, with 14 bases left between them. Germline CDR1 reads SGHVS; CDR2 reads FNYEAQ. The CDR3 loop reads CASSSAALPYNEQFF. Written as DNA, the CDR3 is TGTGCCAGCAGCTCCGCGGCACTACCTTACAATGAGCAGTTCTTC.